This record looks at one T cell receptor (beta chain) sequence and its context. Via MiXCR, TCRdb re-called the 5' RACE reads, giving one row per CDR3 protein. The sample records about 180,000 distinct CDR3 sequences, approximately 17% being singletons. These data come from a study of T-cell memory formation after mild COVID-19. This CDR3 has 13 residues. V shed 11 bases, J shed 0 bases, and the junction held 6 bases outside the gene matches. Germline V gene data show CDR1 as LNHDA and CDR2 as SQIVND (reference sequence). Material: PBMCs or a T cell subset sorted from them (not recorded which). The receptor comes from a man between 18 and 35 years old who had mild COVID-19 (a few samples of this study predate the infection). Cell type and time point are not known. The rearrangement links TRBV19 to TRBJ1-1; 7 bases match TRBD1. The CDR3 DNA is TGTGCCGTAACAGGGGACTTGAACACTGAAGCTTTCTTT. Amino acids: CAVTGDLNTEAFF. The full variable domain, its missing parts supplied by reference TRBV19 and TRBJ1-1, is DGGITQSPKYLFRKEGQNVTLSCEQNLNHDAMYWYRQDPGQGLRLIYYSQIVNDFQKGDIAEGYSVSREKKESFPLTVTSAQKNPTAFYLCAVTGDLNTEAFFGQGTRLTVV.